This entry concerns a single T cell receptor beta chain. Its antigen is not known. This sample was included in a study of vaccination and CD4 T cells after COVID-19. Researchers used the Oncomine TCR Beta short-read assay to sequence DNA from cultured CD4+ T cells. TCRdb passed the PCR reads through MiXCR, listing each CDR3 protein once. The table records about 11,000 distinct CDR3 sequences, roughly half of them present only once. Treatment noted: approximately 11-day PBMC culture with coronavirus spike peptide pools or control peptides (ViraFEST assay). The sequenced sample consisted of CD4+ T cells from blood, cultured in vitro. The origin of this receptor is a human donor who had recovered from COVID-19.

This chain's CDR3 is CASSSSGTVPNQPQHF. Here the CDR3 DNA reads TGTGCCAGCAGCTCCTCCGGGACAGTTCCCAATCAGCCCCAGCATTTT. This chain links TRBV7-9 with TRBJ1-5, with TRBD1 identical over 7 bases. The length of the CDR3 is 16 residues. J was trimmed by 3 bases and V by 4 bases; bases with no gene match: 9. Per germline, CDR1 SEHNR and CDR2 FQNEAQ (reference sequence).